This T cell receptor (beta chain) was obtained from a study of Graves' ophthalmopathy and Graves' hyperthyroidism. Study-level points and caveats: The blood repertoire also included most expanded thyroid clonotypes above 0.001 frequency.

Using RNA transcripts, the TCR beta CDR3 regions were amplified. First-round RT-PCR used HTBI primers; second-round multiplex PCR followed. TCRdb re-derived calls from the multiplex PCR reads in MiXCR, one entry per CDR3 protein. The sample has roughly 500,000 distinct CDR3 sequences, roughly 14% seen once; the top ten hold approximately 9.8%. This clonotype was counted at least ten times. The antigen remains undetermined. Patients with other autoimmune diseases, uncontrolled infections, pregnancy or lactation were excluded. The germline V and J ends were trimmed by 3 bases and 4 bases, with 18 bases remaining between them. Germline loops: CDR1 LGHDT, CDR2 YNNKEL (reference sequence). The CDR3 runs 17 residues.

The source of this sequence is a woman aged 30 to 39 with Graves' ophthalmopathy. Sequencing used blood. The chain links TRBV3-1 to TRBJ2-2, with TRBD2 as a possible D gene (7 bases). CDR3: CASSHGMRGRVTGELFF. In DNA, the CDR3 is TGTGCCAGCAGCCATGGAATGCGGGGGCGGGTCACCGGGGAGCTGTTTTTT. Variable domain in full (rest from reference TRBV3-1 and TRBJ2-2): DTAVSQTPKYLVTQMGNDKSIKCEQNLGHDTMYWYKQDSKKFLKIMFSYNNKELIINETVPNRFSPKSPDKAHLNLHINSLELGDSAVYFCASSHGMRGRVTGELFFGEGSRLTVL.